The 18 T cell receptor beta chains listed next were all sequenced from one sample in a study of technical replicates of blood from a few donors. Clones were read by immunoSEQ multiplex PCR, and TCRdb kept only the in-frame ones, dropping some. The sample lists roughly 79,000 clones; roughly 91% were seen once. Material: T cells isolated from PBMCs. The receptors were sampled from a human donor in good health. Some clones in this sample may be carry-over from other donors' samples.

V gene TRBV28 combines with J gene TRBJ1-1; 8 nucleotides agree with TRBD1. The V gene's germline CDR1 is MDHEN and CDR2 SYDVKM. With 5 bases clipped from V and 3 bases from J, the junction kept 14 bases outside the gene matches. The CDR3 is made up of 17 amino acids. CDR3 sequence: CASSNSYKDREDTEAFF. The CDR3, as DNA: TGTGCCAGCAGTAACTCCTACAAGGACAGGGAGGACACTGAAGCTTTCTTT.

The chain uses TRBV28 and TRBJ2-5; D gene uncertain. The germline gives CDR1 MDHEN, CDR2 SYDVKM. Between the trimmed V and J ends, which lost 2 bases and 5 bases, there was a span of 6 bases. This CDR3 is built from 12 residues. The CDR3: CASSLARETQYF. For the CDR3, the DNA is TGTGCCAGCAGTTTAGCCAGGGAGACCCAGTACTTC. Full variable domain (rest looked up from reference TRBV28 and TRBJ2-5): DVKVTQSSRYLVKRTGEKVFLECVQDMDHENMFWYRQDPGLGLRLIYFSYDVKMKEKGDIPEGYSVSREKKERFSLILESASTNQTSMYLCASSLARETQYFGPGTRLLVL.

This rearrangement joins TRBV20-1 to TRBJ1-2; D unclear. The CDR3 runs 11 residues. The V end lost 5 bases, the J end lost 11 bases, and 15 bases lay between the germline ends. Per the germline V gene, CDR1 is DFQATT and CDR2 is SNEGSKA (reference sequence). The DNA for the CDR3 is TGCAGTGCTTATCTCTCCCCCAGGTACACCTTC. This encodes CSAYLSPRYTF.

CDR3 in DNA: TGTGCCAGCACTCTCCGACTGACTAGCGGGAAAGAAGAGCAGTACTTC. As protein: CASTLRLTSGKEEQYF. The gene calls are TRBV7-2 and TRBJ2-7; 11 bases fit TRBD2. Germline CDR1 and CDR2: SGHTA and FQGNSA. The V and J ends lost 7 bases and 7 bases, in that order; junction bases with no gene match: 15. The CDR3 is made up of 16 amino acids.

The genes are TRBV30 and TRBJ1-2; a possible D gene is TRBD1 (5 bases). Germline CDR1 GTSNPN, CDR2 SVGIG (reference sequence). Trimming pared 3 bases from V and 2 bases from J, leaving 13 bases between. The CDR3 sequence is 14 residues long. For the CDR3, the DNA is TGTGCCTGGAGGTGGGCGGGGGGGAACTATGGCTACACCTTC. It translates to CAWRWAGGNYGYTF. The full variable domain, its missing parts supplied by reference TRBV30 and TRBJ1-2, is SQTIHQWPATLVQPVGSPLSLECTVEGTSNPNLYWYRQAAGRGLQLLFYSVGIGQISSEVPQNLSASRPQDRQFILSSKKLLLSDSGFYLCAWRWAGGNYGYTFGSGTRLTVV.

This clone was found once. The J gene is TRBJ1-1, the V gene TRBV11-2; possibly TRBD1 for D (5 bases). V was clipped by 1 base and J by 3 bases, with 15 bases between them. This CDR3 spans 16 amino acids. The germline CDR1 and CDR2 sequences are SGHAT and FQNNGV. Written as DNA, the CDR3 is TGTGCCAGCAGCTTAGGGTTCAGGGCGGGGGACACTGAAGCTTTCTTT. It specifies CASSLGFRAGDTEAFF.

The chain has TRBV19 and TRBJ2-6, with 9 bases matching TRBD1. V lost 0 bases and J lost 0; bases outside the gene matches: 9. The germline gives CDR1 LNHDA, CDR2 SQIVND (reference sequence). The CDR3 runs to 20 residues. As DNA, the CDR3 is TGTGCCAGTAGTATAGATCGACTTGGGACAGGGAGCTCTGGGGCCAACGTCCTGACTTTC. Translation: CASSIDRLGTGSSGANVLTF.

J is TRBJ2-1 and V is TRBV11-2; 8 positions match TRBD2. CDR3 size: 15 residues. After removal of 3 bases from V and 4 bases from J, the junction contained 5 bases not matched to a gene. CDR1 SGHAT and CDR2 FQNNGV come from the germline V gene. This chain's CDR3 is CASSLAGGEYNEQFF. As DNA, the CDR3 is TGTGCCAGCAGCTTGGCGGGGGGCGAATACAATGAGCAGTTCTTC.

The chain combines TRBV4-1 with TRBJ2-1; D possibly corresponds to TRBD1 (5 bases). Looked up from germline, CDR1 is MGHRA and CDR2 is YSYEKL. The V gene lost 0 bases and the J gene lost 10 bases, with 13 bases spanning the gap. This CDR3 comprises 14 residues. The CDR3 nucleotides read TGCGCCAGCAGCCAAGAGGGCAGGGTGGAGGAGCAGTTCTTC. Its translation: CASSQEGRVEEQFF.

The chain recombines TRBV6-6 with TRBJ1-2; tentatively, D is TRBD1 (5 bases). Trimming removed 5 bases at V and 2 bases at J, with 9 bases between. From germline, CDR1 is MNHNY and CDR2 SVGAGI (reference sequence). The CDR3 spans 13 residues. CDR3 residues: CASSVAGNYGYTF. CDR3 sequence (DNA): TGTGCCAGCAGTGTGGCAGGGAACTATGGCTACACCTTC.

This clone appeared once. CDR3 in amino acids: CASSPPDRGYYGYTF. In DNA, the CDR3 is TGTGCCAGCAGTCCCCCGGACAGGGGGTACTATGGCTACACCTTC. The chain recombines TRBV28 with TRBJ1-2; 10 nucleotides agree with TRBD1. J lost 3 bases, V lost 5 bases, and 6 bases had no gene match. Germline values: CDR1 MDHEN, CDR2 SYDVKM. This CDR3 is built from 15 residues.

The chain's CDR3 is CASSLGTVRGYTF. The CDR3 DNA follows: TGTGCCAGCAGCCTGGGGACAGTGAGGGGCTACACCTTC. The chain joins TRBV5-6 to TRBJ1-2; 7 positions match TRBD1. The CDR3 covers 13 residues. The germline V gene has CDR1 SGHDT and CDR2 YYEEEE. V lost 4 bases, J lost 8 bases, and 8 bases stayed unmatched.

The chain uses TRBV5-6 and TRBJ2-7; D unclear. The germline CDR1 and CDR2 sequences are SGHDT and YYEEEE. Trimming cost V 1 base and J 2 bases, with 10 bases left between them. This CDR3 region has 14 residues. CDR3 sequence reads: CASSLNMAPYEQYF. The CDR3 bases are TGTGCCAGCAGCTTGAACATGGCCCCCTACGAGCAGTACTTC. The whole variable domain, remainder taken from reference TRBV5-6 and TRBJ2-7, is DAGVTQSPTHLIKTRGQQVTLRCSPKSGHDTVSWYQQALGQGPQFIFQYYEEEERQRGNFPDRFSGHQFPNYSSELNVNALLLGDSALYLCASSLNMAPYEQYFGPGTRLTVT.

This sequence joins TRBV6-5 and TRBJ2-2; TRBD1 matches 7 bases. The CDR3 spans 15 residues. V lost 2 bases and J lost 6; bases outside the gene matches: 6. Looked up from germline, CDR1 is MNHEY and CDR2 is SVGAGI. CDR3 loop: CASSYDREVPGELFF. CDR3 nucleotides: TGTGCCAGCAGTTACGACAGGGAAGTCCCCGGGGAGCTGTTTTTT.

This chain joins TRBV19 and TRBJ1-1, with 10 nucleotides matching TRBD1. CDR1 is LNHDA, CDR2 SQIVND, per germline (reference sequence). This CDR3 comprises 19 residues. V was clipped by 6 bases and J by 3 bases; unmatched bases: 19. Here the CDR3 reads CASSYGTGDFLKGDTEAFF. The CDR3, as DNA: TGTGCCAGTAGCTACGGGACAGGGGACTTTTTAAAGGGAGACACTGAAGCTTTCTTT.

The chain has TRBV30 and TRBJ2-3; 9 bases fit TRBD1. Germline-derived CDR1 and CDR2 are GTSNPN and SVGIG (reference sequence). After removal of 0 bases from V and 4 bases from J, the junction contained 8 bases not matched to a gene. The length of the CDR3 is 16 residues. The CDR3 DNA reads TGTGCCTGGAGTGTACCTGGGACAGGGCGCGCAGATACGCAGTATTTT. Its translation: CAWSVPGTGRADTQYF. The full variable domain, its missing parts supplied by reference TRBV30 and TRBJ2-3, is SQTIHQWPATLVQPVGSPLSLECTVEGTSNPNLYWYRQAAGRGLQLLFYSVGIGQISSEVPQNLSASRPQDRQFILSSKKLLLSDSGFYLCAWSVPGTGRADTQYFGPGTRLTVL.

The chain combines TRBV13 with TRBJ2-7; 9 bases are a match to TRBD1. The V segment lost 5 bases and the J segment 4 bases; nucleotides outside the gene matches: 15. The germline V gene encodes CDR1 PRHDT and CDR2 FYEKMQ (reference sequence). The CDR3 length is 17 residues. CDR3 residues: CASSPWGTGTQGYEQYF. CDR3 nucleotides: TGTGCCAGCAGCCCTTGGGGGACAGGGACCCAGGGTTACGAGCAGTACTTC.

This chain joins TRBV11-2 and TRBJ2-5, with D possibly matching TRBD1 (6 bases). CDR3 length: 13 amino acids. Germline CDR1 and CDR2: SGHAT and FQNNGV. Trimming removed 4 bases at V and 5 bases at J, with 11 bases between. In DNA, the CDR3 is TGTGCCAGCAGCTACAGGGTTGACGAGACCCAGTACTTC. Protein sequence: CASSYRVDETQYF.